The TCR delta chain under discussion was sequenced for a study of gamma-delta chains in newborns, infants, children. Across the study: Polyclonal expansion of innate γδ T cells after birth follows microbial exposure.

In its sample, this clone is medium-sized. With CATT, TCRdb re-called clones from the reads. The table shows approximately 5,200 delta-chain clones, with roughly 5.5% occurring only once. The V and J ends lost 0 bases and 5 bases, in that order; junction bases with no gene match: 9. Germline V gene data show CDR1 as GEAIGNYY and CDR2 as EKD. The CDR3 runs to 20 residues. The receptor comes from a child who was a newborn, infant or young child, either healthy, febrile or measles-vaccinated (not recorded which). V usage is TRDV2 and J usage is TRDJ3; 13 nucleotides agree with TRDD3. The sample comprised blood. CDR3 in amino acids: CACDTVGLGDTLRDTRQMFF. CDR3 sequence (DNA): TGTGCCTGTGACACCGTGGGACTGGGGGATACGCTCCGGGACACCCGACAGATGTTTTTC.